Following are 9 T cell receptor beta chains from one sample sequenced in a study of cytomegalovirus exposure and HLA in healthy donors. Vbeta (60) and Jbeta (13) primers were used in the PCR. Generated by immunoSEQ multiplex PCR, the TCRdb table keeps only in-frame clones and is missing some. The table has roughly 200,000 clones, roughly 80% seen once. Sequenced input: PBMCs. The receptors stem from a young woman in good health and CMV-seronegative.

In this sample, this clone turned up once. The rearrangement links TRBV21-1 to TRBJ2-7; the D call in the table, TRBD1, was not verified against the DNA. TRBV21-1 corresponds to a pseudogene. There are 15 residues in the CDR3. In nucleotides, the CDR3 is TGTGCCAGCAGAACTAAAACAGGGAGCTCCTACGAGCAGTACGTC. Translation: CASRTKTGSSYEQYV.

The V and J genes are TRBV7-2 and TRBJ1-1; TRBD1 matches 10 bases. Germline values: CDR1 SGHTA, CDR2 FQGNSA. The CDR3 totals 16 residues. Unmatched junction bases numbered 8, after V lost 5 bases and J lost 2 bases. The CDR3 sequence: CASSLTGGAGNTEAFF. As DNA, the CDR3 is TGTGCCAGCAGCCTGACAGGGGGCGCGGGTAACACTGAAGCTTTCTTT.

The chain uses TRBV7-6 and TRBJ2-1; D perhaps matches TRBD2 (5 bases). Germline V gives CDR1 SGHVS, CDR2 FNYEAQ. This CDR3 comprises 14 residues. V was trimmed by 1 base and J by 8 bases, leaving 12 bases between them. CDR3 in amino acids: CASSLDTGSHEQFF. The CDR3 bases are TGTGCCAGCAGCTTAGACACGGGGAGCCATGAGCAGTTCTTC.

There are a few counts of this clone. CDR3 protein: CASTLEGEQFF. CDR3 coding DNA: TGTGCCAGCACCCTAGAGGGTGAGCAGTTCTTC. V usage is TRBV27 and J usage is TRBJ2-1, with D possibly being TRBD2 (5 bases). CDR3 length: 11 amino acids. Germline assignment: CDR1 MNHEY and CDR2 SMNVEV (reference sequence). V lost 7 bases and J lost 9, with 10 bases in between.

The rearrangement joins TRBV25-1 to TRBJ1-3; no reliable D call. CDR3 length: 15 amino acids. CDR1 MGHDK and CDR2 SYGVNS come from the germline V gene. Trimming removed 1 base at V and 1 base at J, with 8 bases between. The CDR3 protein is CASSESQTSGNTIYF. CDR3 coding DNA: TGTGCCAGCAGTGAATCCCAGACTTCTGGAAACACCATATATTTT.

This chain links TRBV9 with TRBJ2-3; 10 bases are shared with TRBD2. The germline gives CDR1 SGDLS, CDR2 YYNGEE. The ends lost 3 bases at V and 2 bases at J; junction bases unmatched: 6. CDR3 length: 16 amino acids. The CDR3 DNA reads TGTGCCAGCAGCGGTACTAGCGGGACCCTCACAGATACGCAGTATTTT. Encoded protein: CASSGTSGTLTDTQYF.

J is TRBJ2-3 and V is TRBV19; D is ambiguous. Trimming removed 2 bases from V and 0 bases from J, with 9 bases in between. Per the germline V gene, CDR1 is LNHDA and CDR2 is SQIVND (reference sequence). The CDR3 covers 15 residues. This chain's CDR3 is CASSIWASSTDTQYF. In nucleotides, the CDR3 is TGTGCCAGTAGTATATGGGCTTCTAGCACAGATACGCAGTATTTT.

The chain links TRBV9 to TRBJ2-2; D is ambiguous. V gave up 0 bases and J gave up 1 base, with 7 bases separating them. Germline V lookup: CDR1 SGDLS, CDR2 YYNGEE. This CDR3 comprises 15 residues. CDR3 DNA sequence: TGTGCCAGCAGCGTAGGTGGCAGGAACACCGGGGAGCTGTTTTTT. This encodes CASSVGGRNTGELFF.

The chain links TRBV5-1 to TRBJ2-1; TRBD2 agrees at 11 bases. J lost 8 bases, V lost 4 bases, and 11 bases had no gene match. Looked up from germline, CDR1 is SGHRS and CDR2 is YFSETQ. The CDR3 contains 16 residues. The CDR3 sequence: CASSLSTSGSSHEQFF. The CDR3 nucleotides are TGCGCCAGCAGCCTTAGTACTAGCGGGAGTTCCCATGAGCAGTTCTTC.